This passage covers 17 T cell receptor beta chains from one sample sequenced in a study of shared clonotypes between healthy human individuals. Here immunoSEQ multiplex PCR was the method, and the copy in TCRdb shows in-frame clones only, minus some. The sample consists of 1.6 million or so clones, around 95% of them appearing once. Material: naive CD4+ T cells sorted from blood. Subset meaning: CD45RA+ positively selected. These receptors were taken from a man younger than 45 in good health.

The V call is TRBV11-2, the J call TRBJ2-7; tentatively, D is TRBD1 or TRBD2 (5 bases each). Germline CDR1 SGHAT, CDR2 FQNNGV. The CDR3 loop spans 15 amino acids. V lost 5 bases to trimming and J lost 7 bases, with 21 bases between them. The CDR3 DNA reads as TGTGCCAGCAGCCCGATAGGGCTGCTGGGGGTAGAGCAGTACTTC. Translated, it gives CASSPIGLLGVEQYF.

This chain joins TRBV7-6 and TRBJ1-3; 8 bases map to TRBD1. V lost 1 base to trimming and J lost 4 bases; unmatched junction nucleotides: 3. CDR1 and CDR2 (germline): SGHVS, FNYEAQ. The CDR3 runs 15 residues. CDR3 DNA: TGTGCCAGCAGCTTAGGGACAGGGAAGGGAAACACCATATATTTT. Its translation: CASSLGTGKGNTIYF.

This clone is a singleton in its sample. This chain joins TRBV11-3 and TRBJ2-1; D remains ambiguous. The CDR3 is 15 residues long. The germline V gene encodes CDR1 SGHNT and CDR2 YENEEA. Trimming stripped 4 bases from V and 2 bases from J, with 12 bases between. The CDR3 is CASSSFPPPYNEQFF. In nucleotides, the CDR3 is TGTGCCAGCAGCTCGTTTCCCCCACCCTACAATGAGCAGTTCTTC.

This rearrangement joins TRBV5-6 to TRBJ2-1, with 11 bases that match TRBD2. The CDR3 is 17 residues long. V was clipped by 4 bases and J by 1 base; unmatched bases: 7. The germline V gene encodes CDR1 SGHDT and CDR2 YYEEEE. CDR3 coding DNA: TGTGCCAGCAGCACAGCGCTAGCGGGAGGTTCCTACAATGAGCAGTTCTTC. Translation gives CASSTALAGGSYNEQFF. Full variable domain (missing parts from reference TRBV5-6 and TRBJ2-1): DAGVTQSPTHLIKTRGQQVTLRCSPKSGHDTVSWYQQALGQGPQFIFQYYEEEERQRGNFPDRFSGHQFPNYSSELNVNALLLGDSALYLCASSTALAGGSYNEQFFGPGTRLTVL.

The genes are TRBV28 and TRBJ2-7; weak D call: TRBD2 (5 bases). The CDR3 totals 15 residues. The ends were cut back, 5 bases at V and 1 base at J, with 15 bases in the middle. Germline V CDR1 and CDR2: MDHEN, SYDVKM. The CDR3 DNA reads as TGTGCCAGCAGTCGCCGACTCAGCGGTTCCTACGAGCAGTACTTC. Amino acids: CASSRRLSGSYEQYF.

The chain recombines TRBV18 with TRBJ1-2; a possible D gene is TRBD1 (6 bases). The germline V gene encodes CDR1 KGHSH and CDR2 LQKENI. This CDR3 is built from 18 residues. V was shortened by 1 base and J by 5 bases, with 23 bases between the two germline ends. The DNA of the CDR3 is TGTGCCAGCTCACCACTTCCCAGGGGAACCGGCGTCGTGTATGGCTACACCTTC. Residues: CASSPLPRGTGVVYGYTF.

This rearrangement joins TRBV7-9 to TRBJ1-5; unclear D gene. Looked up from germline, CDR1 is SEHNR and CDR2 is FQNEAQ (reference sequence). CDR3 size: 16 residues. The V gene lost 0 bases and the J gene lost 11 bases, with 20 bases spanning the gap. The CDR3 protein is CASSLAYPDWLLAQHF. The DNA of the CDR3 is TGTGCCAGCAGCTTAGCTTACCCGGACTGGCTGTTAGCCCAGCATTTT.

The CDR3 bases are TGTGCCAGCAGCATAAATAGCTACTCTGAAGCTTTCTTT. Protein product: CASSINSYSEAFF. V gene TRBV7-3 combines with J gene TRBJ1-1; no firm D call. CDR3 length: 13 amino acids. Deletions cut 5 bases from V and 6 bases from J, with 13 bases between. Germline V lookup: CDR1 SGHTA, CDR2 FQGTGA.

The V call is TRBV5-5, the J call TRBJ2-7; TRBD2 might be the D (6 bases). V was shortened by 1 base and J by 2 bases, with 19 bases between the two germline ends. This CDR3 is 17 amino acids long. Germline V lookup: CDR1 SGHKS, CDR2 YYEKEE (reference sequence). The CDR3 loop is CASSLFVAAAKTYEQYF. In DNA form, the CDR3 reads TGTGCCAGCAGCTTGTTCGTAGCGGCGGCCAAAACCTACGAGCAGTACTTC.

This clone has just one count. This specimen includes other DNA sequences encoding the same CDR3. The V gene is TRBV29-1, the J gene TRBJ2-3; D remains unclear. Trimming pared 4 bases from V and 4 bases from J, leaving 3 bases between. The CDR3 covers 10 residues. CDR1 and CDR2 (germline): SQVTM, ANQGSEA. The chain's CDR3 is CSVGPDTQYF. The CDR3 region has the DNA TGCAGCGTTGGACCAGATACGCAGTATTTT.

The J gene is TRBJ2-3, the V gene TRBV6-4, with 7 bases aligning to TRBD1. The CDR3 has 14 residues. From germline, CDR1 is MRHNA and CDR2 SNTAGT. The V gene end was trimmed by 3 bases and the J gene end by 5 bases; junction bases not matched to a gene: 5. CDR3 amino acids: CASSESGGRDTQYF. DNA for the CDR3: TGTGCCAGCAGTGAGTCAGGGGGAAGAGATACGCAGTATTTT.

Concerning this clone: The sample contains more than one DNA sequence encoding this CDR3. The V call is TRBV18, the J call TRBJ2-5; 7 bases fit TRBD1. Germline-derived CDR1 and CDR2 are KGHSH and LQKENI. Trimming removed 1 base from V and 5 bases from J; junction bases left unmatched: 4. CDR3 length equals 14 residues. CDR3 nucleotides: TGTGCCAGCTCACCACTCGACAGGGTTGAGACCCAGTACTTC. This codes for CASSPLDRVETQYF.

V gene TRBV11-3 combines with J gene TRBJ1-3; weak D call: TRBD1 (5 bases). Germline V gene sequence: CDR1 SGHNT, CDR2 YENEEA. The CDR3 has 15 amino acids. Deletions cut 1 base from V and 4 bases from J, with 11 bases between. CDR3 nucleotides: TGTGCCAGCAGCTTAGGCCCGGGGCCCGGAAACACCATATATTTT. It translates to CASSLGPGPGNTIYF.

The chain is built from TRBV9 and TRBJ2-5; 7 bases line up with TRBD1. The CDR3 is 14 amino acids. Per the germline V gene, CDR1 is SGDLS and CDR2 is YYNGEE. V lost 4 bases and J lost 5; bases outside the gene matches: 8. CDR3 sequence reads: CASSPTGFAETQYF. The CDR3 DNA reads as TGTGCCAGCAGCCCGACAGGGTTCGCGGAGACCCAGTACTTC. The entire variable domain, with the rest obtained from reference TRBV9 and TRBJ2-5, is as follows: DSGVTQTPKHLITATGQRVTLRCSPRSGDLSVYWYQQSLDQGLQFLIQYYNGEERAKGNILERFSAQQFPDLHSELNLSSLELGDSALYFCASSPTGFAETQYFGPGTRLLVL.

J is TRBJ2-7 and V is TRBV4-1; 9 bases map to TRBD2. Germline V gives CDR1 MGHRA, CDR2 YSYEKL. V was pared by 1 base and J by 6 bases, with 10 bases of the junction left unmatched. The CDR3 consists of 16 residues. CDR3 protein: CASSQAPAGGEGEQYF. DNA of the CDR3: TGCGCCAGCAGCCAAGCACCCGCGGGAGGGGAGGGCGAGCAGTACTTC.

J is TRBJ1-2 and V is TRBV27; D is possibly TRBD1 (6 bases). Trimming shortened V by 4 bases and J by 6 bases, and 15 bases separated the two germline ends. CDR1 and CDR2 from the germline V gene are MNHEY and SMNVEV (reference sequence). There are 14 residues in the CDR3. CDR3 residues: CASSSNAGVHGYTF. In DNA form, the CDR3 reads TGTGCCAGCAGTTCGAACGCAGGGGTGCATGGCTACACCTTC.

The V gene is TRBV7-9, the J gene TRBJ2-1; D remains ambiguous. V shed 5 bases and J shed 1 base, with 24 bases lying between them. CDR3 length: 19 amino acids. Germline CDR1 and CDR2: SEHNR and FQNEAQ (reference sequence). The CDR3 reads CASSRKLGGRIRSYNEQFF. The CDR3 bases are TGTGCCAGCAGCCGGAAACTCGGCGGCCGCATTCGTTCCTACAATGAGCAGTTCTTC.